These 6 T cell receptor beta chains came from one sample sequenced in a study of control samples from healthy donors and cancer patients. The protocol was immunoSEQ multiplex PCR, while the TCRdb copy is restricted to in-frame clones and leaves out a portion. The sample holds about 180,000 clones, 90% seen once. The source material was blood. The receptors were gathered from a woman in her forties or fifties in good health.

This clone has only a few counts. This chain joins TRBV5-1 and TRBJ1-1; no clear D. The CDR3 length is 13 residues. The V and J ends lost 4 bases and 0 bases respectively, with 7 bases between them. The germline V gene has CDR1 SGHRS and CDR2 YFSETQ. The CDR3 spells CASSRTVNTEAFF. The CDR3, as DNA: TGCGCCAGCAGCCGTACAGTGAACACTGAAGCTTTCTTT.

The CDR3 reads CASSVGGSSFSTQYF. DNA for the CDR3: TGTGCCAGCAGCGTGGGGGGGAGCTCCTTCAGTACCCAGTACTTC. The chain recombines TRBV9 with TRBJ2-5; 7 bases fit TRBD2. CDR3 length equals 15 residues. Germline CDR1 SGDLS, CDR2 YYNGEE. Losses at the gene ends were 2 bases for V and 8 bases for J; bases not matched to a gene: 12.

This rearrangement joins TRBV5-4 to TRBJ1-6, with D maybe TRBD1 (5 bases). CDR1 SGHNT and CDR2 YYREEE come from the germline V gene (reference sequence). V dropped 0 bases and J dropped 7 bases, with 14 bases sitting between them. The CDR3 consists of 16 residues. The CDR3 DNA reads TGTGCCAGCAGCTTGGGGATCGGCGGGGGAAATTCACCCCTCCACTTT. As protein: CASSLGIGGGNSPLHF.

The chain couples TRBV6-2 or TRBV6-3 to TRBJ1-1; TRBD1 matches 8 bases. The CDR3 is made up of 16 amino acids. Germline CDR1 MNHEY, CDR2 SVGEGT. The V and J ends lost 5 bases and 4 bases, in that order; junction bases with no gene match: 12. CDR3 loop: CASSRDRFSAGTEAFF. The CDR3 DNA is TGTGCCAGCAGTAGGGACAGGTTCTCGGCGGGCACTGAAGCTTTCTTT.

The DNA for the CDR3 is TGTGCCAGCAGCCCGCAGGGATCGACTAATTCACCCCTCCACTTT. Residues: CASSPQGSTNSPLHF. The chain employs TRBV3-1 (or the pseudogene TRBV3-2) and TRBJ1-6, with D perhaps matching TRBD1 (5 bases). The CDR3 has 15 residues. The germline gives CDR1 LGHDT, CDR2 YNNKEL (reference sequence). Trimming pared 4 bases from V and 6 bases from J, leaving 13 bases between.

The chain employs TRBV7-3 and TRBJ1-6; D is ambiguous. There are 14 residues in the CDR3. Between the trimmed V and J ends, which lost 1 base and 8 bases, there was a span of 9 bases. Germline V CDR1 and CDR2: SGHTA, FQGTGA. The CDR3 nucleotides are TGTGCCAGCAGCTTAAGAAGGAGGGATTCACCCCTCCACTTT. This sequence encodes CASSLRRRDSPLHF.